These 13 T cell receptor beta chains were sequenced from one sample in a study of metastatic and nonmetastatic thyroid tumors. Prior to thyroid surgery, none of the patients had received any treatment. TCRdb redid the clone calls on the PCR reads using MiXCR. The repertoire consists of roughly 13,000 clones, with 25% to 35% occurring once and the leading ten covering 9% to 15%. Sample: tumor tissue. These receptors originate from a female donor with papillary thyroid cancer or a benign thyroid nodule (not recorded which). Some clones in this sample may be carry-over from other donors' samples.

The rearrangement links TRBV2 to TRBJ1-6; D unresolved. Germline V gene lookup returns CDR1 SNHLY and CDR2 FYNNEI. The CDR3 has 11 amino acids. V was trimmed by 10 bases and J by 11 bases, leaving 12 bases between them. DNA for the CDR3: TGTGCCACTTTACTGGACCCACCCCTCCACTTT. The encoded protein is CATLLDPPLHF.

By share of the sample, this clone is medium-sized (0.01 to 0.1%). The J gene is TRBJ2-1, the V gene TRBV27; TRBD1 agrees at 9 bases. The CDR3 loop spans 13 amino acids. Germline V gene data show CDR1 as MNHEY and CDR2 as SMNVEV (reference sequence). J gave up 9 bases and V 8 bases, and 8 bases lay outside the gene matches. Here the CDR3 reads CASGTGTLSEQFF. The CDR3 DNA reads TGTGCCAGCGGGACAGGGACACTCAGTGAGCAGTTCTTC.

By sample fraction, this clone is medium-sized. The chain joins TRBV2 to TRBJ1-6; D gene uncertain. This CDR3 comprises 11 residues. CDR1 is SNHLY, CDR2 FYNNEI, per germline. The V end lost 8 bases, the J end lost 13 bases, and 12 bases lay between the germline ends. The CDR3: CASSRVAPLHF. DNA of the CDR3: TGTGCCAGCTCACGGGTCGCGCCCCTCCACTTT.

This clone was detected ten times or more. The chain uses TRBV12-3 or TRBV12-4 and TRBJ2-3; D is perhaps TRBD1 (5 bases). The CDR3 contains 13 residues. V lost 6 bases, J lost 6 bases, and 13 bases lay in between. This CDR3 is CASSHSGWDTQYF. CDR3 DNA sequence: TGTGCCAGCAGCCATTCAGGGTGGGATACGCAGTATTTT.

This clone was recorded at least ten times. The V gene is TRBV6-1, the J gene TRBJ1-5, with D possibly TRBD1 on 6 matching bases. The CDR3 spans 16 residues. Trimming shortened V by 6 bases and J by 3 bases, and 18 bases separated the two germline ends. Germline V CDR1 and CDR2: MNHNS, SASEGT. CDR3 DNA: TGTGCCAGCAGCCGGGGGGGCTACAGGGACAATCAGCCCCAGCATTTT. This gives the protein CASSRGGYRDNQPQHF.

A remark on this clone: A junction boundary mismatches the germline segment, possibly from a read error. This rearrangement joins TRBV12-3 or TRBV12-4 to TRBJ2-3, with TRBD2 identical over 12 bases. This CDR3 comprises 17 residues. The CDR3 here is CASSLAGGRMWTDTQYF. DNA of the CDR3: TGTGCCAGCAGTCTAGCGGGAGGGCGGATGTGGACAGATACGCAGTATTTT.

This clone is medium-sized (0.01 to 0.1%) by share. The chain has TRBV6-1 and TRBJ2-7; D not resolved. V shed 8 bases and J shed 0 bases, with 8 bases lying between them. The CDR3 is 12 residues long. Germline values: CDR1 MNHNS, CDR2 SASEGT. The CDR3 nucleotides are TGTGCCAGCTCCCCGAGCTCCTACGAGCAGTACTTC. Amino acid sequence: CASSPSSYEQYF.

This clone was seen only once. This rearrangement joins TRBV20-1 to TRBJ2-7; 12 nucleotides match TRBD2. The CDR3 is 19 amino acids. V lost 3 bases to trimming and J lost 0 bases; unmatched junction nucleotides: 15. Germline values: CDR1 DFQATT, CDR2 SNEGSKA (reference sequence). CDR3 nucleotide sequence: TGCAGTGCTAGGGCTGCGGCTAGCGGGAGGGCCGTGACCTCCTACGAGCAGTACTTC. Translation: CSARAAASGRAVTSYEQYF.

This clone was counted ten times or more. The V gene is TRBV12-3 or TRBV12-4, the J gene TRBJ1-1; possibly TRBD1 for D (6 bases). CDR3 size: 17 residues. Trimming took off 3 bases at V and 1 base at J, with 18 bases between the two ends. The CDR3: CASSFGRTGFGNTEAFF. CDR3 in DNA: TGTGCCAGCAGTTTTGGCCGAACAGGGTTTGGGAACACTGAAGCTTTCTTT.

In this sample, this clone is medium-sized. J is TRBJ1-2 and V is TRBV6-1, with a tentative D call TRBD1 (5 bases). V was shortened by 6 bases and J by 6 bases, with 20 bases between the two germline ends. The CDR3 spans 15 residues. Germline lookup yields CDR1 MNHNS and CDR2 SASEGT. In DNA form, the CDR3 reads TGTGCCAGCAGCAACTCTTGGGGGGGAACGAATGGCTACACCTTC. Protein: CASSNSWGGTNGYTF.

For this clone: At one boundary the junction diverges from the germline segment, which might be a read error. Other DNA sequences in the sample encode the same CDR3. J is TRBJ2-1 and V is TRBV6-1, with 8 bases that match TRBD2. Germline V gene data show CDR1 as MNHNS and CDR2 as SASEGT. The CDR3 runs to 18 residues. Here the CDR3 DNA reads TGTGCAAGCAGTGGAGGATTATTGAGCGGGAGAAGGGGCAATGAGCAGTTCTTC. It translates to CASSGGLLSGRRGNEQFF.

This sequence joins TRBV6-2 or TRBV6-3 and TRBJ2-7, with TRBD2 identical over 10 bases. V gave up 4 bases and J gave up 3 bases; unmatched junction bases: 15. From germline, CDR1 is MNHEY and CDR2 SVGEGT. The CDR3 is 18 residues long. CDR3 DNA: TGTGCCAGCAGTTCACTTGAATTTAGCGGGAGGCTCCGCTACGAGCAGTACGTC. Its translation is CASSSLEFSGRLRYEQYV.

The table lists this clone with many counts. The J gene is TRBJ2-2, the V gene TRBV19; D gene uncertain. Trimming stripped 3 bases from V and 5 bases from J, with 13 bases between. This CDR3 is 15 amino acids long. The germline V gene encodes CDR1 LNHDA and CDR2 SQIVND (reference sequence). The CDR3 nucleotides are TGTGCCAGTAGTATGGCTGGAGTCCGTACCGGGGAGCTGTTTTTT. Amino acids: CASSMAGVRTGELFF.